Each of the 25 T cell receptor beta chains below was sequenced from the same sample in a study of cytomegalovirus exposure and HLA in healthy donors. The PCR used 60 Vbeta and 13 Jbeta primers. Repertoires were generated with immunoSEQ multiplex PCR, while TCRdb's copy carries only in-frame clones and drops some. This sample yields some 100,000 clones, of which roughly three quarters are seen a single time; approximately 12% belongs to the top ten. Material for sequencing was PBMCs. The receptors were gathered from a woman in her thirties or forties in good health and CMV-seropositive.

This clone was counted once. The genes are TRBV30 and TRBJ1-2, with D perhaps TRBD1 (6 bases). In germline, CDR1 is GTSNPN, CDR2 SVGIG (reference sequence). This CDR3 is built from 13 residues. V dropped 5 bases and J dropped 5 bases, with 15 bases sitting between them. CDR3 sequence: CAWDQTGLYGYTF. The CDR3 DNA follows: TGTGCCTGGGACCAGACAGGACTTTATGGCTACACCTTC. Together with reference TRBV30 and TRBJ1-2, the CDR3 gives the full variable domain: SQTIHQWPATLVQPVGSPLSLECTVEGTSNPNLYWYRQAAGRGLQLLFYSVGIGQISSEVPQNLSASRPQDRQFILSSKKLLLSDSGFYLCAWDQTGLYGYTFGSGTRLTVV.

The V gene is TRBV19, the J gene TRBJ2-2, with D perhaps TRBD2 (5 bases). In germline, CDR1 is LNHDA, CDR2 SQIVND (reference sequence). This CDR3 has 13 amino acids. V lost 5 bases, J lost 5 bases, and 9 bases lay in between. The CDR3, as DNA: TGTGCCAGTAGTCCAAGGGAGACCGGGGAGCTGTTTTTT. Protein sequence: CASSPRETGELFF.

The chain uses TRBV5-1 and TRBJ1-1, with D tentatively TRBD1 (5 bases). The V end lost 0 bases, the J end lost 1 base, and 7 bases lay between the germline ends. Germline-derived CDR1 and CDR2 are SGHRS and YFSETQ. The CDR3 is made up of 14 amino acids. CDR3 bases: TGCGCCAGCAGCTTGGGGAGGGGGAACACTGAAGCTTTCTTT. Its translation is CASSLGRGNTEAFF.

V usage is TRBV18 and J usage is TRBJ1-2; 7 bases are a match to TRBD1. V was pared by 3 bases and J by 8 bases, with 6 bases of the junction left unmatched. CDR1 and CDR2 (germline): KGHSH, LQKENI. There are 13 residues in the CDR3. CDR3 amino acids: CASSPRQGEGYTF. For the CDR3, the DNA is TGTGCCAGCTCACCTCGACAGGGAGAAGGCTACACCTTC.

The chain employs TRBV5-1 and TRBJ2-2, with D possibly TRBD2 on 6 matching bases. The germline gives CDR1 SGHRS, CDR2 YFSETQ. The CDR3 is 16 amino acids. V was cut by 2 bases and J by 6 bases, with 17 bases left in between. CDR3 amino acids: CASSLNRLDLAGELFF. In DNA, the CDR3 is TGCGCCAGCAGCTTAAACCGACTAGACCTGGCCGGGGAGCTGTTTTTT.

The sample holds a few counts of this clone. The J gene is TRBJ2-2, the V gene TRBV30; tentative D call: TRBD1 (6 bases). CDR1 GTSNPN and CDR2 SVGIG come from the germline V gene (reference sequence). V was pared by 3 bases and J by 3 bases, with 14 bases between. CDR3 length: 15 residues. CDR3 DNA: TGTGCCTGGAGCCACACGAGGGGGTACACCGGGGAGCTGTTTTTT. Translating gives CAWSHTRGYTGELFF.

This chain joins TRBV6-4 and TRBJ1-2, with D uncertain. V lost 2 bases and J 8 bases, leaving 9 bases between the germline ends. The germline V gene encodes CDR1 MRHNA and CDR2 SNTAGT. The CDR3 loop spans 12 amino acids. CDR3 in amino acids: CASSDPAVGYTF. CDR3 nucleotides: TGTGCCAGCAGTGACCCTGCAGTGGGCTACACCTTC.

The rearrangement links TRBV5-1 to TRBJ2-2; TRBD1 aligns across 8 bases. This CDR3 has 15 residues. Germline CDR1 is SGHRS and CDR2 is YFSETQ. The V gene end was trimmed by 6 bases and the J gene end by 4 bases; junction bases not matched to a gene: 8. The CDR3 reads CASTGQGLTTGELFF. As DNA, the CDR3 is TGCGCCAGCACAGGACAGGGTTTAACCACCGGGGAGCTGTTTTTT.

This clone turned up a few times. Other DNA sequences in the sample encode the same CDR3. The chain employs TRBV6-5 and TRBJ2-7; weak D call: TRBD1 (5 bases). Germline CDR1 reads MNHEY; CDR2 reads SVGAGI. V was pared by 2 bases and J by 3 bases, with 14 bases between. The CDR3 extends over 15 amino acids. CDR3 in amino acids: CASSYKGLHVYEQYF. In DNA, the CDR3 is TGTGCCAGCAGTTACAAGGGGCTGCACGTCTACGAGCAGTACTTC.

This clone was seen only a few times. The chain combines TRBV7-9 with TRBJ1-6; D not certain. Deletions cut 5 bases from V and 11 bases from J, with 19 bases between. CDR1 and CDR2 from the germline V gene are SEHNR and FQNEAQ (reference sequence). This CDR3 is built from 15 residues. The CDR3 reads CASSRVLGDSTPLHF. CDR3 DNA: TGTGCCAGCAGCCGTGTTCTGGGCGATTCTACACCCCTCCACTTT.

This rearrangement joins TRBV11-2 to TRBJ1-2; D is undetermined. This CDR3 region has 15 residues. Germline lookup yields CDR1 SGHAT and CDR2 FQNNGV. V was clipped by 1 base and J by 4 bases, with 13 bases between them. CDR3: CASSLGGGTSYGYTF. The CDR3, as DNA: TGTGCCAGCAGCTTAGGTGGCGGAACGAGCTATGGCTACACCTTC.

The J gene is TRBJ2-1, the V gene TRBV5-1; D is uncertain. Trimming removed 4 bases from V and 6 bases from J, with 8 bases in between. The CDR3 runs 12 residues. CDR1 and CDR2 from the germline V gene are SGHRS and YFSETQ. The CDR3 coding sequence is TGCGCCAGCAGCCCGCCTAGCAATGAGCAGTTCTTC. This codes for CASSPPSNEQFF. The whole variable domain, filled in from reference TRBV5-1 and TRBJ2-1, reads KAGVTQTPRYLIKTRGQQVTLSCSPISGHRSVSWYQQTPGQGLQFLFEYFSETQRNKGNFPGRFSGRQFSNSRSEMNVSTLELGDSALYLCASSPPSNEQFFGPGTRLTVL.

The chain combines TRBV18 with TRBJ2-7; 9 bases align to TRBD1. The CDR3 has 15 residues. Germline values: CDR1 KGHSH, CDR2 LQKENI. The V gene end was trimmed by 0 bases and the J gene end by 4 bases; junction bases not matched to a gene: 4. For the CDR3, the DNA is TGTGCCAGCTCACCACCGGGACAGGGAGGGTACGAGCAGTACTTC. It yields the protein CASSPPGQGGYEQYF.

The rearrangement joins TRBV18 to TRBJ2-3, with a weak D call TRBD2 (6 bases). Trimming left V 3 bases short and J 1 base short, with 8 bases between. The CDR3 is 14 residues long. Germline assignment: CDR1 KGHSH and CDR2 LQKENI. CDR3 coding DNA: TGTGCCAGCTCACCGGGCGGGGGCACAGATACGCAGTATTTT. The encoded protein is CASSPGGGTDTQYF.

This clone was detected a few times. The chain is built from TRBV7-2 and TRBJ1-1, with unresolved D. From germline, CDR1 is SGHTA and CDR2 FQGNSA. V was shortened by 3 bases and J by 4 bases, with 12 bases between the two germline ends. This CDR3 contains 14 residues. As DNA, the CDR3 is TGTGCCAGCAGCTTTGGCCGCACCCCCACTGAAGCTTTCTTT. This sequence encodes CASSFGRTPTEAFF.

The gene calls are TRBV5-1 and TRBJ1-1; TRBD1 is a possible D gene (5 bases). The ends were cut back, 7 bases at V and 4 bases at J, with 14 bases in the middle. Germline V CDR1 and CDR2: SGHRS, YFSETQ. CDR3 size: 13 residues. For the CDR3, the DNA is TGCGCCAGCCAAGCAGGGTTGTCCACTGAAGCTTTCTTT. This gives the protein CASQAGLSTEAFF.

V usage is TRBV5-8 and J usage is TRBJ2-3; TRBD2 matches 15 bases. Germline V gives CDR1 SGHTS, CDR2 YDEGEE. CDR3 length: 16 amino acids. The V gene end was trimmed by 4 bases and the J gene end by 3 bases; junction bases not matched to a gene: 3. CDR3 sequence (DNA): TGTGCCAGCAGCCCAGGACTAGCGGGGGGGACAGATACGCAGTATTTT. It translates to CASSPGLAGGTDTQYF.

This chain links TRBV5-6 with TRBJ1-2; 8 positions agree with TRBD1. In germline, CDR1 is SGHDT, CDR2 YYEEEE. Losses at the gene ends were 4 bases for V and 5 bases for J; bases not matched to a gene: 10. The CDR3 runs to 15 residues. The CDR3 loop is CASSHLDTGGYGYTF. The CDR3 nucleotides are TGTGCCAGCAGCCACTTGGATACAGGGGGTTATGGCTACACCTTC. The entire variable domain, with the rest obtained from reference TRBV5-6 and TRBJ1-2, is as follows: DAGVTQSPTHLIKTRGQQVTLRCSPKSGHDTVSWYQQALGQGPQFIFQYYEEEERQRGNFPDRFSGHQFPNYSSELNVNALLLGDSALYLCASSHLDTGGYGYTFGSGTRLTVV.

The V and J genes are TRBV4-1 and TRBJ1-5; 7 bases align to TRBD1. Trimming at V came to 0 bases and at J to 1 base, leaving 6 bases not matched to a gene. The germline gives CDR1 MGHRA, CDR2 YSYEKL. CDR3 length: 17 residues. The CDR3 DNA reads TGCGCCAGCAGCCAAGACAGGGGGTTTGGAAGCAATCAGCCCCAGCATTTT. The encoded protein is CASSQDRGFGSNQPQHF.

CDR3 DNA: TGTGCCAGCAGCTTCAACAGTAATTCACCCCTCCACTTT. This codes for CASSFNSNSPLHF. This rearrangement joins TRBV7-2 to TRBJ1-6; D not certain. V was pared by 3 bases and J by 6 bases, with 6 bases between. This CDR3 is 13 amino acids long. CDR1 is SGHTA and CDR2 is FQGNSA in the germline V gene.

The sample holds a few counts of this clone. The chain carries TRBV27 and TRBJ1-5, with 7 bases aligning to TRBD1. Germline V gives CDR1 MNHEY, CDR2 SMNVEV (reference sequence). V was pared by 6 bases and J by 5 bases, with 10 bases of the junction left unmatched. This CDR3 has 15 residues. CDR3 region: CASSPTTRGDQPQHF. The CDR3 DNA sequence: TGTGCCAGCAGCCCCACTACCAGGGGGGATCAGCCCCAGCATTTT.

The gene calls are TRBV6-1 and TRBJ2-5; D may be TRBD1 (5 bases). Germline CDR1 MNHNS, CDR2 SASEGT. The CDR3 runs 15 residues. Deletions cut 2 bases from V and 5 bases from J, with 15 bases between. The CDR3 DNA is TGTGCCAGCAGTGAACTAGGCAGGGTTCGGGAGACCCAGTACTTC. Amino acids: CASSELGRVRETQYF.

The V gene is TRBV30, the J gene TRBJ2-3, with 7 bases that match TRBD1. The CDR3 length is 12 residues. After removal of 6 bases from V and 3 bases from J, the junction contained 3 bases not matched to a gene. Germline lookup yields CDR1 GTSNPN and CDR2 SVGIG (reference sequence). This chain's CDR3 is CACEQGTDTQYF. The DNA for the CDR3 is TGTGCCTGTGAACAGGGGACAGATACGCAGTATTTT.

The genes are TRBV5-1 and TRBJ2-5, with D perhaps TRBD2 (6 bases). CDR1 and CDR2 (germline): SGHRS, YFSETQ. V was trimmed by 4 bases and J by 5 bases, leaving 12 bases between them. The CDR3 spans 13 residues. The chain's CDR3 is CASSPGGRETQYF. CDR3 nucleotide sequence: TGCGCCAGCAGCCCCGGAGGGAGGGAGACCCAGTACTTC.

The J gene is TRBJ2-7, the V gene TRBV12-1; the D call in the table, TRBD1, was not verified against the DNA. TRBV12-1 is assigned pseudogene status. The CDR3 consists of 17 residues. Here the CDR3 DNA reads TGTGCCAGCAGCTCAACTACCGGGACAGGGCATGCCTACGAGCAGTACTTC. Translated, it gives CASSSTTGTGHAYEQYF.